A single T cell receptor (beta chain) is shown here with its context. It lacks a known antigen. Base qualities are not recorded, but no much larger clone differs from it by a single base. This entry comes from a study of post-analysis software for immune sequencing data (dated by TCRdb to the mid-2010s). Turning to the overall study: The recorded disease courses included relapsing-remitting, secondary progressive and progressive-relapsing multiple sclerosis, and some patients had no subtype annotation. The patient repertoires were set against about eleven previously published healthy control repertoires from donors whose ages ranged from roughly 6 to 27 years. A subset of samples was prepared in parallel using single-end sample barcoding, then pooled and co-amplified after Illumina adapter ligation.

Counted from cysteine to phenylalanine, this CDR3 has 13 amino acids. The DNA shown is the 39-base CDR3, in frame from base 1. The germline ends are 9 bases apart after V is trimmed by 1 base and J by 6 bases. For CDR1 and CDR2, the germline V gene lists ENHRY and SYGVKD. TCR beta repertoires were profiled from peripheral blood of approximately 13 young patients with multiple sclerosis to demonstrate the VDJtools post-analysis software. Multiple sclerosis patients were children and adolescents aged about 6 to 16 years. Overall study outcomes, separate from this receptor: Strong co-clustering of samples prepared in the same batch was shown by direct clustering with F measure, prompting a batch-effect correction. The multiple sclerosis patient group was slightly younger than the control group. Significantly higher frequencies in patients than in controls were found for five or six TRBV segments, including TRBV5-6, TRBV5-1 and TRBV20-1. Compared with controls, multiple sclerosis patients had significantly lower normalized Chao1 diversity, a finding suggesting substantial peripheral T-cell clonal expansion.

Receptors were amplified or captured by PCR. Sequencing took place on an Illumina HiSeq 2500. To reduce PCR and sequencing biases, unique molecular identifiers were built into the TCR beta cDNA libraries. Per 1 to 10 million input T cells, some 500,000 cDNA molecules were obtained, such that each molecule approximated one T cell. The same protocol used for the earlier healthy control dataset was applied to prepare and sequence the patient libraries. Samples belonging to the same batch were prepared together, multiplexed and sequenced on a shared HiSeq lane. The original methods were these. Raw barcoded reads were processed with MIGEC, discarding single-read molecular identifier groups before consensus assembly and CDR3 extraction. VDJtools was used for post-analysis of the clonotype tables, with diversity normalized by down-sampling every dataset to the smallest sample size. Repertoire overlap clustering matched CDR3 amino acid but not nucleotide sequences to correct batch-related cross-sample contamination. TCRdb applied fastp at Q25 and MiXCR to the public reads, then kept only in-frame beta chains. Rows are combined by CDR3 protein, so each entry shows the most common genes and DNA. The V and J calls follow TCRdb's processing rather than the paper's. The sample includes 750,000 to 950,000 distinct CDR3 sequences, with 40% to 55% observed a single time. 4.9% of the sample lies in the top ten.

This TCR was recovered from a girl under 18 with multiple sclerosis. The sequenced sample was blood. The V gene is TRBV10-3 and the J gene is TRBJ1-2; matching of 5 bases hints at TRBD1 as the D gene. The CDR3 is CAISEFEGNGYTF. The DNA sequence is given as TGTGCCATCAGTGAGTTCGAGGGGAATGGCTACACCTTC.